The 3 T cell receptor beta chains below all came from one sample that was sequenced in a study of T cell responses to AZD1222 COVID-19 vaccine. Method: immunoSEQ multiplex PCR; TCRdb's copy keeps in-frame clones and lacks some. In the table there are roughly 170,000 clones, roughly 94% of which are singletons. This specimen consisted of peripheral blood, obtained 28 days after the second AZD1222 dose. The receptors here all came from an adult who received the AZD1222 COVID-19 vaccine.

The chain employs TRBV3-1 (or the pseudogene TRBV3-2) and TRBJ1-3; tentatively, D is TRBD1 (5 bases). The CDR3 contains 16 residues. The V gene's germline CDR1 is LGHDT and CDR2 YNNKEL (reference sequence). V was trimmed by 5 bases and J by 0 bases, leaving 14 bases between them. The CDR3 loop is CASSKVGGSSGNTIYF. CDR3 nucleotides: TGTGCCAGCAGCAAGGTTGGGGGTTCCTCTGGAAACACCATATATTTT.

The chain combines TRBV6-2 or TRBV6-3 with TRBJ1-1; D call uncertain. This CDR3 has 12 amino acids. Per the germline V gene, CDR1 is MNHEY and CDR2 is SVGEGT. V dropped 4 bases and J dropped 1 base, with 4 bases sitting between them. As DNA, the CDR3 is TGTGCCAGCAGTTCCCGGAACACTGAAGCTTTCTTT. Protein sequence: CASSSRNTEAFF.

As to this clone: One end of the junction does not line up with germline, which may come from a read error. The CDR3 loop reads CASSEAYGTQLGGW. The CDR3 DNA reads as TGTGCCAGCAGTGAAGCGTACGGGACACAACTTGGAGGTTGG. The J gene is TRBJ1-1, the V gene TRBV6-1; tentatively, D is TRBD1 (6 bases). Germline CDR1 reads MNHNS; CDR2 reads SASEGT. This CDR3 has 14 residues.